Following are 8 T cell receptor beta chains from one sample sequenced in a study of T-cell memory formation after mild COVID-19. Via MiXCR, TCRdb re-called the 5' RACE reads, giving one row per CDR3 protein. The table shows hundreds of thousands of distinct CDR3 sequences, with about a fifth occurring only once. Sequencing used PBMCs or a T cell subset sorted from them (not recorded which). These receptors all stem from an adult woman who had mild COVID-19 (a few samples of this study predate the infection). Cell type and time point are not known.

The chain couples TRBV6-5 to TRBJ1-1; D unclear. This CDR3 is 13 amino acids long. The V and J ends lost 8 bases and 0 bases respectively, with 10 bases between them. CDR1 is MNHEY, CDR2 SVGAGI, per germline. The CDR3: CASFGWMNTEAFF. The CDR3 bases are TGTGCCAGCTTCGGTTGGATGAACACTGAAGCTTTCTTT.

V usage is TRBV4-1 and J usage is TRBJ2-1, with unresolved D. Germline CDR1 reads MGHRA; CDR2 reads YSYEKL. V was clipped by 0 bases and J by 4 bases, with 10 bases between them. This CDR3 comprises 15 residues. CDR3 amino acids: CASSQEAAVYNEQFF. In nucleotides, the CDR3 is TGCGCCAGCAGCCAAGAGGCGGCAGTATACAATGAGCAGTTCTTC.

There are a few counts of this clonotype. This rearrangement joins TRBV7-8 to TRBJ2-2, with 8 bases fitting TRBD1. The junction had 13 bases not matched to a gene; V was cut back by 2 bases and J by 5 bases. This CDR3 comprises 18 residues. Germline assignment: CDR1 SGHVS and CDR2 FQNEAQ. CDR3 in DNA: TGTGCCAGCAGCTTACGACAGGGGACCGGTGTAGTAACCGGGGAGCTGTTTTTT. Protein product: CASSLRQGTGVVTGELFF. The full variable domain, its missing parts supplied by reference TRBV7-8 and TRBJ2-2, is GAGVSQSPRYKVAKRGQDVALRCDPISGHVSLFWYQQALGQGPEFLTYFQNEAQLDKSGLPSDRFFAERPEGSVSTLKIQRTQQEDSAVYLCASSLRQGTGVVTGELFFGEGSRLTVL.

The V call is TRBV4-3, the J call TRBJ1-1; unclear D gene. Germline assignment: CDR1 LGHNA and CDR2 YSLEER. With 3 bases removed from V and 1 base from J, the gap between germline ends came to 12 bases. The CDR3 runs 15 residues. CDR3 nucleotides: TGCGCCAGCAGCCAGGCCCCGGGCCGGAACACTGAAGCTTTCTTT. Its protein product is CASSQAPGRNTEAFF.

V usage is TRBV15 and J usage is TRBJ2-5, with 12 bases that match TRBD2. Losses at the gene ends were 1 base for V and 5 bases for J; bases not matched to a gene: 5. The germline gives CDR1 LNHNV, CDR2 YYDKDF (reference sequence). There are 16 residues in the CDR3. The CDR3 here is CATSRGLAGVVETQYF. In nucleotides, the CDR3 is TGTGCCACCAGCAGAGGACTAGCGGGAGTTGTGGAGACCCAGTACTTC.

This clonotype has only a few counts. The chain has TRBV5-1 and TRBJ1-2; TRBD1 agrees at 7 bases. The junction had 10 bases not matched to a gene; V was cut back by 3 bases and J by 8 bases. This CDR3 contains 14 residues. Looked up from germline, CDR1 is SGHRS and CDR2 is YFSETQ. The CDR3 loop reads CASSSVTGLDGYTF. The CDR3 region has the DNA TGCGCCAGCAGCTCGGTGACAGGGCTCGACGGCTACACCTTC.

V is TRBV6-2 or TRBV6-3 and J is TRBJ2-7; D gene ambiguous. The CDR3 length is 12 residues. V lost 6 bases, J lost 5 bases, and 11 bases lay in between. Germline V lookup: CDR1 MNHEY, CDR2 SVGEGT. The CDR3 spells CASRTGWDEQYF. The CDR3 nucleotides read TGTGCCAGCAGGACTGGATGGGACGAGCAGTACTTC.

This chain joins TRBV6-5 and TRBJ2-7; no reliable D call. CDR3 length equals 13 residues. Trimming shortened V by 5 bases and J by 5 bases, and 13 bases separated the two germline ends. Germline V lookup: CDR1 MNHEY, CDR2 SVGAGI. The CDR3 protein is CASSDYASHEQYF. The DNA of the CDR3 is TGTGCCAGCAGTGATTATGCTTCCCACGAGCAGTACTTC.